Sequencing of this TCR beta chain was carried out in a study of identical twins. This clonotype was counted between two and nine times. Via MiXCR, TCRdb re-called the 5' RACE reads, giving one row per CDR3 protein. The table has nearly 900,000 distinct CDR3 sequences, over 9% seen once. The germline V and J ends were trimmed by 7 bases and 1 base, with 14 bases remaining between them. The CDR3 sequence is 14 residues long. The germline CDR1 and CDR2 sequences are SQVTM and ANQGSEA. These same data were also listed under a study on yellow fever vaccine responses in identical twins.

V and J are TRBV29-1 and TRBJ2-1; tentative D call: TRBD2 (5 bases). Sequences were obtained from PBMCs. The TCR was taken from a woman between 18 and 30 years old in good health. The CDR3 loop is CSDLGRASYNEQFF. In nucleotides, the CDR3 is TGCAGCGACCTTGGGCGGGCTTCCTACAATGAGCAGTTCTTC.